These T cell receptor beta chains were read from a single sample in a study of CD8 T cells in Susac syndrome. A single record per CDR3 protein comes from TCRdb applying MiXCR to the immunoSEQ multiplex PCR reads. The sample holds approximately 190,000 distinct CDR3 sequences; about 94% are singletons and the top ten take 0.098%. Specimen: CD4+ T cells from PBMCs. The receptors shown here come from a human donor with Susac syndrome. Both conserved end residues are part of each CDR3. A D gene is named only where the DNA matches it firmly. Expanded clones get a size class; other rows say once, few or many, or leave the size out.

cdr3_length | j_call | d_call | clone_size | v_call | cdr3_nt | cdr3_aa
13 | TRBJ2-5 | . | . | TRBV9 | TGTGCCAGCAGCTCCCCAGTGATGGAGACCCAGTACTTC | CASSSPVMETQYF
14 | TRBJ1-2 | . | once | TRBV15 | TGTGCCACCAGCAGAGTGGAGGGGCTTACGGGCTACACCTTC | CATSRVEGLTGYTF
16 | TRBJ1-6 | . | . | TRBV4-2 | TGTGCCAGCAGCCAAGATGGCAGGGGCTATAATTCACCCCTCCACTTT | CASSQDGRGYNSPLHF
12 | TRBJ2-7 | . | . | TRBV6-2/TRBV6-3 | TGTGCCAGCAGCCTGGACATCTACGAGCAGTACTTC | CASSLDIYEQYF
15 | TRBJ2-3 | TRBD2 | few | TRBV20-1 | TGCAGTGCTGAGGGGAGTAGCGGGGGTGCAGATACGCAGTATTTT | CSAEGSSGGADTQYF
13 | TRBJ2-5 | . | . | TRBV7-2 | TGTGCCAGCAGCAGGATCAGGGGAGAGACCCAGTACTTC | CASSRIRGETQYF
14 | TRBJ2-6 | . | . | TRBV6-6 | TGTGCCATCCCGAAGGAAAGGGCGGCCAACGTCCTGACTTTC | CAIPKERAANVLTF
14 | TRBJ1-2 | TRBD1 | . | TRBV30 | TGTGCCTGGAGTGTCCGGGGACAGACAGGTGGCTACACCTTC | CAWSVRGQTGGYTF
16 | TRBJ1-5 | . | . | TRBV5-6 | TGTGCCAGCAGCTTGGCCGGGCCCTTCCTGAATCAGCCCCAGCATTTT | CASSLAGPFLNQPQHF
13 | TRBJ2-5 | . | few | TRBV18 | TGTGCCAGCTCACCCAGATCTCAAGAGACCCAGTACTTC | CASSPRSQETQYF
13 | TRBJ1-1 | . | once | TRBV7-8 | TGTGCCAGCAGCTTTAATCGGGATACTGAAGCTTTCTTT | CASSFNRDTEAFF
15 | TRBJ1-1 | . | few | TRBV14 | TGTGCCAGCAGCCAAGAAGTTCTGGTTGGGACTGAAGCTTTCTTT | CASSQEVLVGTEAFF
15 | TRBJ1-1 | . | once | TRBV5-4 | TGTGCCAGCAGCTTGGGACCGGGGAGGAACACTGAAGCTTTCTTT | CASSLGPGRNTEAFF
14 | TRBJ2-1 | . | . | TRBV7-2 | TGTGCCAGCAGCTTAGTGGTAGCCTCCAATGAGCAGTTCTTC | CASSLVVASNEQFF
14 | TRBJ1-5 | TRBD1 | . | TRBV12-5 | TGTGCTAGTGGCTTCGGACAGGGCGATCAGCCCCAGCATTTT | CASGFGQGDQPQHF
12 | TRBJ1-1 | . | . | TRBV9 | TGTGCCAGCAGCGTAGGGTACACTGAAGCTTTCTTT | CASSVGYTEAFF
14 | TRBJ1-6 | . | . | TRBV25-1 | TGTGCCAGCAGTGAAGATCTGGGAAATTCACCCCTCCACTTT | CASSEDLGNSPLHF